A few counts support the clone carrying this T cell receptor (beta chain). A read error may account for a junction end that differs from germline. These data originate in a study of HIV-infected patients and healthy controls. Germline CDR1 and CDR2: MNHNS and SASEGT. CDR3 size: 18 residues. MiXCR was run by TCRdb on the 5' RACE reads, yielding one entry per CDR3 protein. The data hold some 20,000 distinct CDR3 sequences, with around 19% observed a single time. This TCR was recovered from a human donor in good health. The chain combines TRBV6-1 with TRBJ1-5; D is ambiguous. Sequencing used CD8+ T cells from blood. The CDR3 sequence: CASSKAPRGLENNQPQHF. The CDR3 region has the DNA TGTGCCAGCAGTAAAGCACCCCGAGGTCTGGAGAACAATCAGCCCCAGCATTTT.